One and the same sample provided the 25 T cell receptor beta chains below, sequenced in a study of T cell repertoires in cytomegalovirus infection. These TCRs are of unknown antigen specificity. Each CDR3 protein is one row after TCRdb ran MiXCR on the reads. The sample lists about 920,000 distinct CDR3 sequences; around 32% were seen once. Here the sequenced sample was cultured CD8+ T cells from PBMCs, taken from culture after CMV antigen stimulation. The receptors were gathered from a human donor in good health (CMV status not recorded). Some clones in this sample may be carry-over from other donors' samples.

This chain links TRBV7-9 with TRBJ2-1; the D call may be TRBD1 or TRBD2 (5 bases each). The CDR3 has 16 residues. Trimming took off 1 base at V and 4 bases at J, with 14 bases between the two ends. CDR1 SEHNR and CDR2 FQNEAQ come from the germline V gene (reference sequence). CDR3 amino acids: CASSLVSGQLYNEQFF. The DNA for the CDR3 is TGTGCCAGCAGCTTAGTCTCGGGGCAACTTTACAATGAGCAGTTCTTC.

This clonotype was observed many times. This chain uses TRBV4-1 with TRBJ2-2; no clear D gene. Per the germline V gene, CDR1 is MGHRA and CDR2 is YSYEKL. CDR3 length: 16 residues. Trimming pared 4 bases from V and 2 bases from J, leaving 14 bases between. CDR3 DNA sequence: TGCGCCAGCAGCCCCCACGGCAGGATAAACACCGGGGAGCTGTTTTTT. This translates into CASSPHGRINTGELFF.

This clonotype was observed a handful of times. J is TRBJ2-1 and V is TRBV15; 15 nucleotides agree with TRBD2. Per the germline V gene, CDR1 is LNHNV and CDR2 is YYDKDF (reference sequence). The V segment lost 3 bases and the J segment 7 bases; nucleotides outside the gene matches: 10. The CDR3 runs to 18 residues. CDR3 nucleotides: TGTGCCACCAGCAGCGGACTAGCGGGGGGGCCAGTGAAGAATGAGCAGTTCTTC. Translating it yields CATSSGLAGGPVKNEQFF. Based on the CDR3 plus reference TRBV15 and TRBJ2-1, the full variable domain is DAMVIQNPRYQVTQFGKPVTLSCSQTLNHNVMYWYQQKSSQAPKLLFHYYDKDFNNEADTPDNFQSRRPNTSFCFLDIRSPGLGDTAMYLCATSSGLAGGPVKNEQFFGPGTRLTVL.

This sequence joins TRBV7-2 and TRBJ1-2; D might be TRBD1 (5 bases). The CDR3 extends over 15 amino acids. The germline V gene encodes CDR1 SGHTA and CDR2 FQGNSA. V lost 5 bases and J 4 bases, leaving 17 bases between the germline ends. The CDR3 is CASSGRDGQFYGYTF. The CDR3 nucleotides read TGTGCCAGCAGCGGCCGGGACGGTCAATTCTATGGCTACACCTTC.

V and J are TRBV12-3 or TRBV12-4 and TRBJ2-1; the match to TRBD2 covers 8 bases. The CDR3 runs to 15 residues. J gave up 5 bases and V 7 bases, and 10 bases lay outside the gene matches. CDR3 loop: CASKPRGGTHNEQFF. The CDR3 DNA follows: TGTGCCAGCAAACCTCGGGGGGGAACCCACAATGAGCAGTTCTTC.

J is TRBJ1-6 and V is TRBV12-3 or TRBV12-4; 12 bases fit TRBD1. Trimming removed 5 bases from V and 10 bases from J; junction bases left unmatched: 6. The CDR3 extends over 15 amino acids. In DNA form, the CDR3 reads TGTGCCAGCAGTCCGATCGGGACAGGGGGCTCACCCCTCCACTTT. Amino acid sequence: CASSPIGTGGSPLHF.

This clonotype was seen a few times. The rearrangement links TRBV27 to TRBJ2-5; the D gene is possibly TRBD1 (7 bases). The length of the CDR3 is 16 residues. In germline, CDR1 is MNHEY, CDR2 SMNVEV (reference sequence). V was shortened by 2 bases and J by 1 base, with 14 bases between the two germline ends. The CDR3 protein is CASSLSRGEPQETQYF. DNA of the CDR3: TGTGCCAGCAGTTTAAGCAGGGGGGAACCCCAAGAGACCCAGTACTTC.

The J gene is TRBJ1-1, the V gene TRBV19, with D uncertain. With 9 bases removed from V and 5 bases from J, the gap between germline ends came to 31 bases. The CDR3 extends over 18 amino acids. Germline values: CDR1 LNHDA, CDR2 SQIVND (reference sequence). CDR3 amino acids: CASHLTIRGPGYETEAFF. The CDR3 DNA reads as TGTGCCAGCCACCTGACGATACGAGGGCCAGGTTATGAAACTGAAGCTTTCTTT.

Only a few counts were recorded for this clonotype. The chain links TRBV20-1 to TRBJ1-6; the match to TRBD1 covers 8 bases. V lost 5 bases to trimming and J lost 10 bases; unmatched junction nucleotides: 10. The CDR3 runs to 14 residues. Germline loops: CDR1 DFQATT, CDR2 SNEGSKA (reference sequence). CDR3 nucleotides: TGCAGTGCTCTTGGACCGACAGGGGACTCACCCCTCCACTTT. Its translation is CSALGPTGDSPLHF.

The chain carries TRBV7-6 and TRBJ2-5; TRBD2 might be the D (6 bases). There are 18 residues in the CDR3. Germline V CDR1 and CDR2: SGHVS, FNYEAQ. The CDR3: CTSSSSSGLGAGQETQYF. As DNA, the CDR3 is TGTACTAGCAGCTCCTCGTCAGGGTTAGGGGCGGGTCAAGAGACCCAGTACTTC.

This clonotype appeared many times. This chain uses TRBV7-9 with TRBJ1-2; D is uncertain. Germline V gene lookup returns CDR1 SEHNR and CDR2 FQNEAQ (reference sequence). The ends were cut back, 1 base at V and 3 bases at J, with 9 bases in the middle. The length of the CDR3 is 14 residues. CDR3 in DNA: TGTGCCAGCAGCTTAGGGGCGGCCTACTATGGCTACACCTTC. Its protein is CASSLGAAYYGYTF.

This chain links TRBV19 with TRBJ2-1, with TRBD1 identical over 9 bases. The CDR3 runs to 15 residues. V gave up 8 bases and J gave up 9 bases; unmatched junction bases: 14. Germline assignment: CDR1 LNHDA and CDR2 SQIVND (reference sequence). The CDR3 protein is CASGFRDRVYAEQFF. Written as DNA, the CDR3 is TGTGCCAGTGGGTTTCGGGACAGGGTTTATGCTGAGCAGTTCTTC.

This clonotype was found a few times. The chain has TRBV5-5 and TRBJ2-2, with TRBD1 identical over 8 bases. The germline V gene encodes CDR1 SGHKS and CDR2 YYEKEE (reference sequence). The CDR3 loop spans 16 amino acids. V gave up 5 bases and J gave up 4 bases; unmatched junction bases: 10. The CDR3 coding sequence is TGTGCCAGCAGGGAGCCCGGGACAGGAGTCACCGGGGAGCTGTTTTTT. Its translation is CASREPGTGVTGELFF.

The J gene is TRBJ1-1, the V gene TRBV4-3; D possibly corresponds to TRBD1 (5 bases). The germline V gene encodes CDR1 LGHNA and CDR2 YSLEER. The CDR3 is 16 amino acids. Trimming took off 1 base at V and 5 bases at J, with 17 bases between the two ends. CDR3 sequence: CASSQGHQQAGTEAFF. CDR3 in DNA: TGCGCCAGCAGCCAAGGCCATCAACAGGCGGGTACTGAAGCTTTCTTT.

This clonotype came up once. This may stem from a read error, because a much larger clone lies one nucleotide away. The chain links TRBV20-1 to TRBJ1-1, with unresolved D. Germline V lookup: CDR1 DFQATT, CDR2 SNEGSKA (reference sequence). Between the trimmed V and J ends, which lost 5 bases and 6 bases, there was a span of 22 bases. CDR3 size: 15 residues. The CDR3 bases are TGCAGTGCTTTCCGGCTATTAAGGGATCCGGCTGAAGCTTTCTTT. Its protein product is CSAFRLLRDPAEAFF.

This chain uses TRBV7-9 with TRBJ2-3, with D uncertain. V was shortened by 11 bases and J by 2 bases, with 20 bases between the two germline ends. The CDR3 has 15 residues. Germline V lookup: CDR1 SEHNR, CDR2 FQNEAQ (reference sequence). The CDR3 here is CAAVPRTFLTDTQYF. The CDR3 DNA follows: TGTGCCGCAGTACCGAGGACCTTCCTCACAGATACGCAGTATTTT.

CDR3 DNA: TGTGCCAGTTGGGGGCAGGACCTTTCTGGACCCCTCCACTTT. Amino acids: CASWGQDLSGPLHF. The J gene is TRBJ1-6, the V gene TRBV19, with a weak D call TRBD1 (6 bases). The CDR3 spans 14 residues. Germline values: CDR1 LNHDA, CDR2 SQIVND (reference sequence). The germline V and J ends were trimmed by 8 bases and 12 bases, with 20 bases remaining between them.

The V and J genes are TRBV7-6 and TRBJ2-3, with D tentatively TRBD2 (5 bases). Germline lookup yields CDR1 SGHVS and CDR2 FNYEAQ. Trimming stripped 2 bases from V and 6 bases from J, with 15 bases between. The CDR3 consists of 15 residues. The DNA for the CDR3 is TGTGCCAGCAGCTTAAGCCTAGGCCCGGGGGATACGCAGTATTTT. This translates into CASSLSLGPGDTQYF. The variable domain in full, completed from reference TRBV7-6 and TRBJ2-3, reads GAGVSQSPRYKVTKRGQDVALRCDPISGHVSLYWYRQALGQGPEFLTYFNYEAQQDKSGLPNDRFSAERPEGSISTLTIQRTEQRDSAMYRCASSLSLGPGDTQYFGPGTRLTVL.

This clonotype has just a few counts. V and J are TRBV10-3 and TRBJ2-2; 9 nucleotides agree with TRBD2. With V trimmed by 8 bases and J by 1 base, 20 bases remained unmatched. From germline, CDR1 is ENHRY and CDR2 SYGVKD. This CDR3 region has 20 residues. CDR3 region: CAIEEGGGAPPQENTGELFF. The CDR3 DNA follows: TGTGCCATCGAGGAGGGCGGGGGGGCTCCCCCTCAAGAGAACACCGGGGAGCTGTTTTTT.

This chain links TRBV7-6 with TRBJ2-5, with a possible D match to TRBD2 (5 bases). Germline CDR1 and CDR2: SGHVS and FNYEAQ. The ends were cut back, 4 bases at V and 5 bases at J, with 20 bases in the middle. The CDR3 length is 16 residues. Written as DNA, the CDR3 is TGTGCCAGCAGCTCCAAGAGGGAGTTAAAGTGGGAGACCCAGTACTTC. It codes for CASSSKRELKWETQYF.

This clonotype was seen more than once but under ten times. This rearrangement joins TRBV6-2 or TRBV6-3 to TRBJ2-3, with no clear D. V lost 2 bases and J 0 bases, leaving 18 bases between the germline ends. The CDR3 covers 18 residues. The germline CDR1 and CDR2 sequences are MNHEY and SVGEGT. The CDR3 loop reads CASSYQRGGLRSTDTQYF. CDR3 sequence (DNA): TGTGCCAGCAGTTACCAGCGAGGTGGGCTACGGAGCACAGATACGCAGTATTTT.

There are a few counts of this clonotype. CDR3: CATSKGGVNTEAFF. The CDR3 DNA reads as TGTGCCACCAGCAAAGGGGGAGTGAACACTGAAGCTTTCTTT. The chain couples TRBV15 to TRBJ1-1; D may be TRBD1 (6 bases). CDR1 and CDR2 from the germline V gene are LNHNV and YYDKDF (reference sequence). This CDR3 has 14 residues. Between the trimmed V and J ends, which lost 4 bases and 0 bases, there was a span of 9 bases.

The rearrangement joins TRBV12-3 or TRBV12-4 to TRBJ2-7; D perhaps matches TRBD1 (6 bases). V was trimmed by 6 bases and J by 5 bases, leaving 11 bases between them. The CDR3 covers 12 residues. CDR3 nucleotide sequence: TGTGCCAGCAGACAACAGGGCCACGAGCAGTACTTC. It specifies CASRQQGHEQYF.

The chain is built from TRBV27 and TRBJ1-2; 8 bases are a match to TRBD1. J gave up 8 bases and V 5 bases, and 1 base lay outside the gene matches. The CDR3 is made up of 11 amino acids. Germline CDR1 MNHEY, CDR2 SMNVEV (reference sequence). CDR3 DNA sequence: TGTGCCAGCAGTGGACAGGGAGGCTACACCTTC. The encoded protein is CASSGQGGYTF.

Here the CDR3 DNA reads TGTGCCAGCCCGAAATCGGGGGCGGCCTACGAGCAGTACTTC. This gives the protein CASPKSGAAYEQYF. This rearrangement joins TRBV6-6 to TRBJ2-7; D is perhaps TRBD1 or TRBD2 (6 bases each). The V and J ends lost 8 bases and 2 bases respectively, with 16 bases between them. The CDR3 covers 14 residues. CDR1 MNHNY and CDR2 SVGAGI come from the germline V gene (reference sequence).